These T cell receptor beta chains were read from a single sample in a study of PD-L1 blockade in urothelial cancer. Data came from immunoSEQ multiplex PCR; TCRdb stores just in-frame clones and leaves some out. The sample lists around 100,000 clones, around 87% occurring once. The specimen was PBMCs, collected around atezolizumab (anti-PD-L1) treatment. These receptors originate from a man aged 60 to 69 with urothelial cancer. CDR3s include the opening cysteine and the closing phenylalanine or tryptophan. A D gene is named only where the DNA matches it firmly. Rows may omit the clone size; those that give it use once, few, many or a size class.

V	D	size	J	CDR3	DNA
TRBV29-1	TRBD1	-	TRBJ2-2	CSFRDRVTGELFF	TGCAGCTTTAGGGACAGAGTCACCGGGGAGCTGTTTTTT
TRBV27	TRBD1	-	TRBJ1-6	CASSDRAHNSPLHF	TGTGCCAGCAGCGACAGGGCTCATAATTCACCCCTCCACTTT
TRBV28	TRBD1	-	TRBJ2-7	CASSLWSAGGYYEQYF	TGTGCCAGCAGTTTATGGTCCGCAGGGGGATACTACGAGCAGTACTTC
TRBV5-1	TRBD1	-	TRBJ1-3	CASSLDPGQGANTIYF	TGCGCCAGCAGCCTAGATCCCGGACAGGGAGCAAACACCATATATTTT
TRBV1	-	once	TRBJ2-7	CTSSPGLAGVYEQYF	TGCACCAGCAGCCCCGGACTAGCGGGGGTCTACGAGCAGTACTTC
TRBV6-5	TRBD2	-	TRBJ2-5	CASHAGGETQYF	TGTGCCAGTCATGCGGGGGGCGAGACCCAGTACTTC
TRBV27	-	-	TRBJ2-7	CASSFYGSSYEQYF	TGTGCCAGCAGTTTTTACGGGAGTTCCTACGAGCAGTACTTC
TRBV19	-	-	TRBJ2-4	CASSTTSGMAKNIQYF	TGTGCCAGTAGTACGACTTCAGGGATGGCCAAAAACATTCAGTACTTC
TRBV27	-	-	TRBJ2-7	CASSFTGQIYEQYF	TGTGCCAGCAGTTTCACGGGACAAATCTACGAGCAGTACTTC
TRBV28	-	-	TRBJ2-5	CASSSGGADQETQYF	TGTGCCAGCAGTTCCGGTGGGGCAGACCAAGAGACCCAGTACTTC
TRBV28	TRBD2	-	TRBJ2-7	CASRGLAASYEQYF	TGTGCCAGCAGGGGACTAGCGGCATCCTACGAGCAGTACTTC
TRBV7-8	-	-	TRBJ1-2	CASSTGGLSFGGYTF	TGTGCCAGCAGCACCGGCGGGCTCTCCTTCGGAGGCTACACCTTC
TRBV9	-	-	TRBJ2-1	CASSASMHRSYGNEQFF	TGTGCCAGCAGCGCGTCAATGCACAGATCCTATGGCAATGAGCAGTTCTTC
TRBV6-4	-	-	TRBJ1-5	CASSDDFRLYSNQPQHF	TGTGCCAGCAGTGACGACTTCCGGCTATATAGCAATCAGCCCCAGCATTTT
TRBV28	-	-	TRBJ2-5	CASSKWGRDNQYF	TGTGCCAGCAGCAAGTGGGGCAGGGATAACCAGTACTTC
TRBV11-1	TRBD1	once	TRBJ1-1	CASSFQGALATEAFF	TGTGCCAGCAGCTTTCAGGGGGCCCTGGCCACTGAAGCTTTCTTT
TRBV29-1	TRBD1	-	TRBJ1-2	CSVGTGYGYTF	TGCAGCGTTGGGACAGGTTATGGCTACACCTTC
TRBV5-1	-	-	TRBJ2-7	CASSFLPLDSYEQYF	TGCGCCAGCAGCTTCTTGCCCCTGGACAGCTACGAGCAGTACTTC
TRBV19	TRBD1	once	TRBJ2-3	CASSPGQGTDTQYF	TGTGCCAGTAGTCCAGGACAGGGCACAGATACGCAGTATTTT
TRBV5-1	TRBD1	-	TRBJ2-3	CASSLAGQKDTQYF	TGCGCCAGCAGCTTGGCGGGACAGAAAGATACGCAGTATTTT
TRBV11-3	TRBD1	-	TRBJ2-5	CATRDSQETQYF	TGTGCCACCAGGGACAGCCAAGAGACCCAGTACTTC
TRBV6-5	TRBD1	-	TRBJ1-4	CASSYFSGTDGEKLFF	TGTGCCAGCAGTTACTTTAGTGGGACAGACGGAGAAAAACTGTTTTTT
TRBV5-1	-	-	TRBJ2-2	CASSLMGSEDTGELFF	TGCGCCAGCAGCTTGATGGGTAGCGAAGACACCGGGGAGCTGTTTTTT
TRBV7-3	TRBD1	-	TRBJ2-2	CASSLGITGVGGELFF	TGTGCCAGCAGCTTAGGGATAACAGGGGTCGGCGGGGAGCTGTTTTTT
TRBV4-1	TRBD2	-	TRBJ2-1	CASSQAGEAGVYNEQFF	TGCGCCAGCAGCCAAGCGGGAGAAGCGGGAGTCTACAATGAGCAGTTCTTC
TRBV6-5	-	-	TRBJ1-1	CASSYLSTGEAFF	TGTGCCAGCAGTTACTTATCGACAGGTGAAGCTTTCTTT
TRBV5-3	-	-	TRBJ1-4	CARSGPSSEKLFF	TGTGCCAGAAGCGGGCCGAGCAGTGAAAAACTGTTTTTT